This paragraph covers one T cell receptor (beta chain) sequence. As yet, its antigen is unknown. The data originate from a study of OX40 agonist ivuxolimab in advanced cancers. The CDR3 is 16 amino acids. Deletions cut 5 bases from V and 3 bases from J, with 17 bases between. Germline V gene lookup returns CDR1 LNHDA and CDR2 SQIVND (reference sequence). Method: immunoSEQ multiplex PCR; TCRdb's copy keeps in-frame clones and lacks some. The sample records some 74,000 clones, less than 90% being singletons. Study-level results: No antigen was identified for the clonally expanded peripheral T cells.

The receptor comes from an adult with an advanced solid tumor such as melanoma, head and neck, liver or kidney cancer. The sample in question was CD4+ or CD8+ T cells sorted from blood, obtained in a trial of the OX40 agonist ivuxolimab. The gene calls are TRBV19 and TRBJ1-5; D is unclear. CDR3 coding DNA: TGTGCCAGTAGTTCCATGGGATTGGGTAACAATCAGCCCCAGCATTTT. Protein product: CASSSMGLGNNQPQHF. The whole variable domain, filled in from reference TRBV19 and TRBJ1-5, reads DGGITQSPKYLFRKEGQNVTLSCEQNLNHDAMYWYRQDPGQGLRLIYYSQIVNDFQKGDIAEGYSVSREKKESFPLTVTSAQKNPTAFYLCASSSMGLGNNQPQHFGDGTRLSIL.